This T cell receptor beta chain is drawn from a study of shared clonotypes between healthy human individuals. Study information: Those who served as donors were a couple of women and three men between the ages of 18 and 49. General study findings and limits: An expected dependence of interdonor clonotype sharing on sequencing depth was noted.

This clone was observed once. Its antigen is still unknown. The germline V and J ends were trimmed by 5 bases and 2 bases, with 16 bases remaining between them. The CDR3 runs to 16 residues. Germline V lookup: CDR1 SGHNT, CDR2 YENEEA. About 30,000 T cell genomes, or roughly 200 ng DNA, went into the sorted-subset replicate PCRs. Clones were sequenced by immunoSEQ multiplex PCR, and TCRdb holds only the in-frame ones, with some missing. The sample lists about 2.4 million clones; roughly 93% were seen once. Recent acute infections and vaccinations were absent in the healthy HIV-negative adult donors. V and J are TRBV11-3 and TRBJ2-1; a possible D gene is TRBD2 (5 bases). Sequenced material: naive CD4+ T cells from PBMCs. Subset of the sample: CD45RA+ positively selected. The sequence came from a man between 18 and 29 years old in good health. Some clones in this sample may be carry-over from other donors' samples. CDR3 loop: CASSPEPAEAYNEQFF. CDR3 DNA sequence: TGTGCCAGCAGCCCCGAACCGGCGGAGGCCTACAATGAGCAGTTCTTC.